This T cell receptor (beta chain) came from a study of human T cells and chemical hapten exposure. Time point noted: pre-sensitization, week 0. As to treatment: therapeutic diphenylcyclopropenone sensitization with weekly scalp DPC. TCRdb redid the calling of the RACE reads with MiXCR, one entry per CDR3 protein. The table lists some 400,000 distinct CDR3 sequences, around 5.5% of them singletons. V lost 6 bases, J lost 3 bases, and 15 bases lay in between. Per the germline V gene, CDR1 is DFQATT and CDR2 is SNEGSKA (reference sequence). This CDR3 has 13 amino acids. This clonotype was seen more than once but under ten times.

The input for sequencing was whole blood, taken in connection with sensitization to the hapten diphenylcyclopropenone (DPC). This sequence joins TRBV20-1 and TRBJ2-7; D might be TRBD2 (5 bases). The clonotype comes from a woman aged 45-60 years with alopecia areata. Some clones in this sample may be carry-over from other donors' samples. The CDR3 sequence is CSANPNDYYEQYF. The CDR3 DNA sequence: TGCAGTGCCAACCCAAACGACTACTACGAGCAGTACTTC.